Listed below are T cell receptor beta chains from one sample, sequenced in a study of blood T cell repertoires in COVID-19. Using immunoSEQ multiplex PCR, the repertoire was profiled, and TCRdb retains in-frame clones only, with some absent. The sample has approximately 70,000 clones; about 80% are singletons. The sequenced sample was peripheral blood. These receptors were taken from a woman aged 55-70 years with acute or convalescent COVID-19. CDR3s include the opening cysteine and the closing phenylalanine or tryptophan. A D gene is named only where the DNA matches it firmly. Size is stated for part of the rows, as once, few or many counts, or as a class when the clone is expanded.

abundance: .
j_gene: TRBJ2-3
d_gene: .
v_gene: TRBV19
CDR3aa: CASSIAGFSGEEQYF
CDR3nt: TGTGCCAGTAGTATAGCTGGGTTCTCGGGGGAGGAGCAGTATTTT

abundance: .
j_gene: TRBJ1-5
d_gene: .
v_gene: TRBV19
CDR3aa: CASMRDLESNQPQHF
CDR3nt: TGTGCCAGTATGCGGGACCTAGAGAGCAATCAGCCCCAGCATTTT

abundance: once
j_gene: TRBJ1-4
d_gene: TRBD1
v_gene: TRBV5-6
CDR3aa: CASSSTTGQGSEKLFF
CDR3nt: TGTGCCAGCAGCTCGACTACGGGACAGGGGAGTGAAAAACTGTTTTTT

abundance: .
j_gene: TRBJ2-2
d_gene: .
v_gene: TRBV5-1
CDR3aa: CASSEVVGTGELFF
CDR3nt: TGCGCCAGCAGCGAGGTAGTAGGCACCGGGGAGCTGTTTTTT

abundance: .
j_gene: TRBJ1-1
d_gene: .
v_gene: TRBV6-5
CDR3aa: CASSRGFGAFF
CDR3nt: TGTGCCAGCAGCAGGGGTTTCGGAGCTTTCTTT

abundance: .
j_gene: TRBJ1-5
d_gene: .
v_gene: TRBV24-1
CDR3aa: CATREEPNQPQHF
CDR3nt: TGTGCCACCAGGGAGGAACCCAATCAGCCCCAGCATTTT

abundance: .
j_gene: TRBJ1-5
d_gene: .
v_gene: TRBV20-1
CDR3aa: CSASGAGNQPQHF
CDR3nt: TGCAGTGCTAGTGGGGCAGGCAATCAGCCCCAGCATTTT

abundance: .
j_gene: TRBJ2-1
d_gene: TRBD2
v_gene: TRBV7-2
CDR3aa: CASSVSGGSYNEQFF
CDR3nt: TGTGCCAGCAGCGTTAGCGGGGGCTCCTACAATGAGCAGTTCTTC

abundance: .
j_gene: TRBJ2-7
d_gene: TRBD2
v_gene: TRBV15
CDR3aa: CATSKKAGESYEQYF
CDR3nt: TGTGCCACCAGCAAAAAAGCGGGGGAGTCCTACGAGCAGTACTTC

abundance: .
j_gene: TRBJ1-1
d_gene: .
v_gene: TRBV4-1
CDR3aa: CASSQGFGNTEAFF
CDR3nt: TGCGCCAGCAGCCAAGGTTTCGGGAACACTGAAGCTTTCTTT

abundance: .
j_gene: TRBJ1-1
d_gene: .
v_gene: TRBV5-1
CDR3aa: CASSSTGNTEAFF
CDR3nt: TGCGCCAGCAGCTCAACGGGGAACACTGAAGCTTTCTTT

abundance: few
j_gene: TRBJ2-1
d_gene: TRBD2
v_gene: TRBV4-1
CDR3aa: CASSQDRGLDLTYNEQFF
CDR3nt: TGCGCCAGCAGCCAAGATCGGGGACTAGACCTTACCTACAATGAGCAGTTCTTC

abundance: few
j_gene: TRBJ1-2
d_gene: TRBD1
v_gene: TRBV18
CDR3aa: CASSLGQGSAGYTF
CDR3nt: TGTGCCAGCTCACTGGGACAGGGATCGGCTGGCTACACCTTC

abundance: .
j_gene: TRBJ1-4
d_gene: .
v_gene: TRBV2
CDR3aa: CASAGPRNEKLFF
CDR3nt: TGTGCCAGCGCGGGACCTCGCAATGAAAAACTGTTTTTT

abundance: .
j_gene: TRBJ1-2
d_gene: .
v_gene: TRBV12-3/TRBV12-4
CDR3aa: CASSSLGAGYTF
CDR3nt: TGTGCCAGCAGTTCCTTAGGGGCTGGCTACACCTTC

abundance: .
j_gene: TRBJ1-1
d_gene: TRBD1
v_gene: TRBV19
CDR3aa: CASRGMTGGGNTEAFF
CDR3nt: TGTGCCAGTCGGGGGATGACAGGGGGGGGGAACACTGAAGCTTTCTTT

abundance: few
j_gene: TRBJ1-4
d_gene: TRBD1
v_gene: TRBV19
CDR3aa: CASRASRGDRESEKLFF
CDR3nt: TGTGCCAGTCGCGCTTCTCGGGGAGACAGGGAGAGTGAAAAACTGTTTTTT

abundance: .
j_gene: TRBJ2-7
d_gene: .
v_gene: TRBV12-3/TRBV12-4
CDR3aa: CASSGGTYEQYF
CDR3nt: TGTGCCAGCAGTGGAGGGACCTACGAGCAGTACTTC

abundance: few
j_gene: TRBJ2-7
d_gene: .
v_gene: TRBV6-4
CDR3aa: CASSDKGRTYEQYF
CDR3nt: TGTGCCAGCAGTGACAAGGGGCGAACCTACGAGCAGTACTTC

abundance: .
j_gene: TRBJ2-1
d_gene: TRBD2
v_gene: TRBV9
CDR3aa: CASSPGGSGGYNEQFF
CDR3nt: TGTGCCAGCAGCCCCGGCGGTAGCGGGGGATACAATGAGCAGTTCTTC

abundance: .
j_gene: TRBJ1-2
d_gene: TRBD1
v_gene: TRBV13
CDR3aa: CASSRDRDYGYTF
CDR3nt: TGTGCCAGCAGCCGGGACAGAGACTATGGCTACACCTTC

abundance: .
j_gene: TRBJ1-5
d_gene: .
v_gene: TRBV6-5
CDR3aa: CASSMGRGNQPQHF
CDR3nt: TGTGCCAGCAGTATGGGCAGAGGCAATCAGCCCCAGCATTTT

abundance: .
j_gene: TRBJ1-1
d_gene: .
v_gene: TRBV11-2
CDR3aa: CASSFPGGTEAFF
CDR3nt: TGTGCCAGCAGCTTCCCGGGTGGGACTGAAGCTTTCTTT

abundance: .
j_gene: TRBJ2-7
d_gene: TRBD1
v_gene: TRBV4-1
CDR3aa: CASSPGQGSREQYF
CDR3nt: TGCGCCAGCAGCCCAGGACAGGGAAGTCGCGAGCAGTACTTC

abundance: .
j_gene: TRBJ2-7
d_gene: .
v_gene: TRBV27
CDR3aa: CASRGGPSYEQYF
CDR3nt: TGTGCCAGCAGGGGCGGGCCCTCCTACGAGCAGTACTTC

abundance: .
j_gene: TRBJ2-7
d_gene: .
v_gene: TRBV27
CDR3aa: CASRSRLKTYEQYF
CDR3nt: TGTGCCAGCCGGTCCCGTCTGAAGACCTACGAGCAGTACTTC

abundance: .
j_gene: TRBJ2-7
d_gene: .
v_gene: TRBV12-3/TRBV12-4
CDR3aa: CASSLPPHEQYF
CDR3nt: TGTGCCAGCAGTCTCCCCCCCCACGAGCAGTACTTC

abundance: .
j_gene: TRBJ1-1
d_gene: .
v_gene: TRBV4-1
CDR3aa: CASSQEAGVRAEAFF
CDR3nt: TGCGCCAGCAGCCAAGAGGCAGGGGTCCGTGCTGAAGCTTTCTTT

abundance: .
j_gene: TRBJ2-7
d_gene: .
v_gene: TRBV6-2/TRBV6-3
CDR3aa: CASSRSLQGKGYEQYF
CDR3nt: TGTGCCAGCAGTCGCTCCCTCCAGGGTAAAGGCTACGAGCAGTACTTC

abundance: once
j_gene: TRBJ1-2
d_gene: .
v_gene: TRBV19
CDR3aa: CASTQRHGYTF
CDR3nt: TGTGCCAGTACCCAGCGGCATGGCTACACCTTC

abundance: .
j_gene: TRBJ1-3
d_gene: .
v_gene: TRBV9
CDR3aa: CASSVGGTGNTIYF
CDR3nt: TGTGCCAGCAGCGTAGGAGGGACTGGAAACACCATATATTTT

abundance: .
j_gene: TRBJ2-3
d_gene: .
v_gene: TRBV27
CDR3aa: CASSLLGANTDTQYF
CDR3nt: TGTGCCAGCAGTTTATTAGGGGCGAACACAGATACGCAGTATTTT

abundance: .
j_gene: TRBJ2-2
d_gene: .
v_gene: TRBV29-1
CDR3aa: CSVLGGPYTGELFF
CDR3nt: TGCAGCGTTTTGGGGGGGCCCTACACCGGGGAGCTGTTTTTT

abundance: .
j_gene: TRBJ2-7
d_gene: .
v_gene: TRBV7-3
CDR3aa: CASSLSRDNEQYF
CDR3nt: TGTGCCAGCAGCTTATCCAGGGATAACGAGCAGTACTTC

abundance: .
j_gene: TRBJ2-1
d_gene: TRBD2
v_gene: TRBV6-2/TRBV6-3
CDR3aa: CASSPISGGQTYNEQFF
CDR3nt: TGTGCCAGCAGTCCAATCAGCGGGGGGCAAACCTACAATGAGCAGTTCTTC

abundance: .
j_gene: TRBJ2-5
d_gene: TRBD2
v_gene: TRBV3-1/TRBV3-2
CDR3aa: CASGFGAGDQETQYF
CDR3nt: TGTGCCAGTGGGTTTGGGGCGGGGGACCAAGAGACCCAGTACTTC

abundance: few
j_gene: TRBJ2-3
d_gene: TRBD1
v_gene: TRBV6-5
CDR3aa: CASSLTGTQYF
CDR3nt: TGTGCCAGCAGTTTGACAGGGACGCAGTATTTT

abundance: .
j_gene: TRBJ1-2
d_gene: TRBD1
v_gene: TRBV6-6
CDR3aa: CASSYGTGGIGGYTF
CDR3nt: TGTGCCAGCAGTTACGGGACAGGGGGTATTGGTGGCTACACCTTC

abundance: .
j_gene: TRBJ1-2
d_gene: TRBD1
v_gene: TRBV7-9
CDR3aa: CASSPDRVNYGYTF
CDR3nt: TGTGCCAGCAGCCCGGACAGGGTTAACTATGGCTACACCTTC

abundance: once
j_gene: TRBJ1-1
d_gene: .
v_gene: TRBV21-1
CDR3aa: CASSKTGVNTEAFF
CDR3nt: TGTGCCAGCAGCAAAACAGGGGTGAACACTGAAGCTTTCTTT

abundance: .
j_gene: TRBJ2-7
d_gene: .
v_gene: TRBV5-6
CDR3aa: CASSFYGTYEQYF
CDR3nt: TGTGCCAGCAGCTTCTACGGTACCTACGAGCAGTACTTC

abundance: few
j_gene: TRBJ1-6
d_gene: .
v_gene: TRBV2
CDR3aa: CASSEARYNSPLHF
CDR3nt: TGTGCCAGCAGTGAAGCACGGTATAATTCACCCCTCCACTTT

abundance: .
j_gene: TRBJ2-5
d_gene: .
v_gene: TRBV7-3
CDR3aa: CASSLDTTGTQYF
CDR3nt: TGTGCCAGCAGCTTAGATACTACCGGAACCCAGTACTTC

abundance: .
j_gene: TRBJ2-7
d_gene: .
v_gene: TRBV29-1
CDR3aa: CSVLGGSSYEQYF
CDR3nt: TGCAGCGTTTTGGGGGGAAGTTCGTACGAGCAGTACTTC

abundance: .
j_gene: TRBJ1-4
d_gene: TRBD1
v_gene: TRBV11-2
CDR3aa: CASSLQGAGEKLFF
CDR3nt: TGTGCCAGCAGCCTCCAGGGGGCGGGAGAAAAACTGTTTTTT

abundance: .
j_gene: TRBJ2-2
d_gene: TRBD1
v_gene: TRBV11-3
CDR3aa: CASSLGDSLSTGELFF
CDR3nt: TGTGCCAGCAGCTTAGGGGACAGCCTTTCCACCGGGGAGCTGTTTTTT

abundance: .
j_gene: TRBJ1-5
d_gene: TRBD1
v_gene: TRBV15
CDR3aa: CATSRVQGARSNQPQHF
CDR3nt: TGTGCCACCAGCAGAGTACAGGGGGCGCGGAGCAATCAGCCCCAGCATTTT

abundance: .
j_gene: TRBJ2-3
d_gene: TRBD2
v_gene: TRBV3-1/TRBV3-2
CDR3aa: CASSQDRGGGGAKDTQYF
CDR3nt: TGTGCCAGCAGCCAAGATCGTGGAGGCGGGGGGGCAAAAGATACGCAGTATTTT

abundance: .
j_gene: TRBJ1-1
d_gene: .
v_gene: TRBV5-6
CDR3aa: CASSLGRAAEAFF
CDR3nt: TGTGCCAGCAGCTTGGGGCGTGCGGCTGAAGCTTTCTTT

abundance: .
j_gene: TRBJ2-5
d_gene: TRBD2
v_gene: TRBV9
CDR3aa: CASSVHSGEGETQYF
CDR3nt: TGTGCCAGCAGCGTACATAGCGGGGAAGGGGAGACCCAGTACTTC

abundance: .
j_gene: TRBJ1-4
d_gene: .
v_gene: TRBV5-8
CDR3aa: CASSLSAGSNEKLFF
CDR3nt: TGTGCCAGCAGCTTATCGGCGGGCTCTAATGAAAAACTGTTTTTT

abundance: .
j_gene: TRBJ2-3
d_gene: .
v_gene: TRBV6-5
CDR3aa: CASRKPSTDTQYF
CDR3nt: TGTGCCAGCAGGAAGCCTAGCACAGATACGCAGTATTTT

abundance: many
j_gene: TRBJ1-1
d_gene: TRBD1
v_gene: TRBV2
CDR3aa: CASRLDRGDTEAFF
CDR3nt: TGTGCCAGCAGGCTTGACAGGGGTGACACTGAAGCTTTCTTT

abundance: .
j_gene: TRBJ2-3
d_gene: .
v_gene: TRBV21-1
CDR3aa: CASSKGCRPSTDMQYF
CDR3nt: TGTGCCAGCAGCAAAGGATGCAGGCCAAGCACAGATATGCAGTATTTT

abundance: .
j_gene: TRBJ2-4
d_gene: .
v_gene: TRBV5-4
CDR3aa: CASSLSAKNIQYF
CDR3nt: TGTGCCAGCAGCTTGTCGGCCAAAAACATTCAGTACTTC

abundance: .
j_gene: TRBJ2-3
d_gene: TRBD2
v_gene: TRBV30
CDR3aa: CAWSVASGGAGDTQYF
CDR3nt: TGTGCCTGGAGTGTAGCTAGCGGGGGGGCGGGAGATACGCAGTATTTT

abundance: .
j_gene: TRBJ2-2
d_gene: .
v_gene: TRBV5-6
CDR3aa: CASSLKAGLAGELFF
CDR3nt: TGTGCCAGCAGCTTGAAGGCAGGGCTCGCGGGGGAGCTGTTTTTT

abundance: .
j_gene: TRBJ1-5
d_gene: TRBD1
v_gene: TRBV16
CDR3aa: CASSLGQINQPQHF
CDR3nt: TGTGCCAGCAGCTTGGGACAGATCAATCAGCCCCAGCATTTT

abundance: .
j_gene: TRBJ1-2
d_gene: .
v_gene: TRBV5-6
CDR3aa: CASSLLQFYGYTF
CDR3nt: TGTGCCAGCAGCTTGCTCCAGTTCTATGGCTACACCTTC

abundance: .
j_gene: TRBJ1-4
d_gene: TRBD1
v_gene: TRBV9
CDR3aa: CASSVAGGEKLFF
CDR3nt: TGTGCCAGCAGCGTAGCAGGGGGGGAAAAACTGTTTTTT